The 9 T cell receptor beta chains below all came from one sample that was sequenced in a study of CD8 T cells in Susac syndrome. RNA amounts of roughly 0.45 to 1 ug underwent reverse transcription with random hexamers. TCRdb reprocessed the immunoSEQ multiplex PCR reads with MiXCR, giving one entry per CDR3 protein. The table has 170,000 or so distinct CDR3 sequences, approximately 94% seen once. Sequencing input: CD4+ T cells from PBMCs. These TCRs come from a human donor with Susac syndrome.

The gene calls are TRBV20-1 and TRBJ1-1, with 8 bases matching TRBD1. J gave up 0 bases and V 8 bases, and 8 bases lay outside the gene matches. This CDR3 spans 14 amino acids. CDR1 is DFQATT, CDR2 SNEGSKA, per germline (reference sequence). The CDR3 DNA reads TGCAGTCCCGGACAGGGCCTCATGAACACTGAAGCTTTCTTT. It yields the protein CSPGQGLMNTEAFF.

The chain links TRBV7-8 to TRBJ2-5; the D gene could be TRBD1 or TRBD2 (5 bases each). The V and J ends lost 3 bases and 4 bases respectively, with 12 bases between them. CDR3 length: 14 residues. Per the germline V gene, CDR1 is SGHVS and CDR2 is FQNEAQ. Written as DNA, the CDR3 is TGTGCCAGCAGCTTGGGGGTAGTAAGAGAGACCCAGTACTTC. This encodes CASSLGVVRETQYF.

V is TRBV9 and J is TRBJ2-5; D uncertain. The CDR3 contains 13 residues. Germline assignment: CDR1 SGDLS and CDR2 YYNGEE. The V and J ends lost 0 bases and 3 bases respectively, with 6 bases between them. CDR3 sequence reads: CASSVGQKETQYF. The CDR3 DNA follows: TGTGCCAGCAGCGTAGGGCAGAAAGAGACCCAGTACTTC.

J is TRBJ2-7 and V is TRBV7-8; D remains unclear. The CDR3 runs 16 residues. Germline CDR1 reads SGHVS; CDR2 reads FQNEAQ. V was trimmed by 7 bases and J by 2 bases, leaving 21 bases between them. The CDR3 reads CASTFGVWSLPYEQYF. In DNA, the CDR3 is TGTGCCAGCACTTTTGGGGTATGGAGCCTCCCCTACGAGCAGTACTTC.

This clonotype was counted once. V gene TRBV5-1 combines with J gene TRBJ2-1; the D gene could be TRBD1 or TRBD2 (5 bases each). Germline V gene lookup returns CDR1 SGHRS and CDR2 YFSETQ. V lost 4 bases and J 2 bases, leaving 16 bases between the germline ends. This CDR3 contains 16 residues. The CDR3 protein is CASSREPGRTYNEQFF. The CDR3 DNA reads TGCGCCAGCAGCCGGGAACCGGGACGGACCTACAATGAGCAGTTCTTC.

This clonotype has just one count. This chain joins TRBV28 and TRBJ2-7; D is undetermined. Germline V gene sequence: CDR1 MDHEN, CDR2 SYDVKM. The CDR3 runs to 14 residues. Trimming shortened V by 1 base and J by 6 bases, and 13 bases separated the two germline ends. The CDR3 is CASSLLDHSAEQYF. CDR3 bases: TGTGCCAGCAGTTTATTGGACCACTCCGCCGAGCAGTACTTC. The full variable domain, completed using reference TRBV28 and TRBJ2-7, is DVKVTQSSRYLVKRTGEKVFLECVQDMDHENMFWYRQDPGLGLRLIYFSYDVKMKEKGDIPEGYSVSREKKERFSLILESASTNQTSMYLCASSLLDHSAEQYFGPGTRLTVT.

The CDR3 loop reads CASSFGQTGGAKNIQYF. The CDR3 region has the DNA TGCGCCAGCAGCTTCGGACAGACTGGTGGGGCCAAAAACATTCAGTACTTC. The chain joins TRBV5-1 to TRBJ2-4, with D possibly matching TRBD1 (6 bases). The CDR3 has 17 residues. Germline V lookup: CDR1 SGHRS, CDR2 YFSETQ. V lost 2 bases and J 1 base, leaving 16 bases between the germline ends.

This chain links TRBV6-2 or TRBV6-3 with TRBJ2-5; possible D gene TRBD2, 5 bases. From germline, CDR1 is MNHEY and CDR2 SVGEGT. CDR3 size: 12 residues. With 6 bases removed from V and 7 bases from J, the gap between germline ends came to 12 bases. The CDR3 DNA is TGTGCCAGCAGAGAGGGTCTCAGGACCCAGTACTTC. It specifies CASREGLRTQYF.

The V call is TRBV9, the J call TRBJ1-6; D uncertain. This CDR3 is 13 amino acids long. From germline, CDR1 is SGDLS and CDR2 YYNGEE. The V end lost 4 bases, the J end lost 8 bases, and 10 bases lay between the germline ends. The CDR3 nucleotides read TGTGCCAGCAGCAAGGGCTGGGATTCACCCCTCCACTTT. Translation gives CASSKGWDSPLHF.